This paragraph covers one T cell receptor (beta chain) sequence. Its antigen is not identified. CDR3 length: 16 amino acids. Trimming pared 0 bases from V and 0 bases from J, leaving 12 bases between. CDR1 SGHTA and CDR2 FQGNSA come from the germline V gene. The sample is drawn from a study of shared clonotypes between healthy human individuals. Study-level findings and limits: Rarefaction gave evidence that sorted-subset sequencing remained incomplete despite large depth.

Some clones are missing from TCRdb's copy, which holds only in-frame ones; the method was immunoSEQ multiplex PCR. The sample holds about 2.4 million clones, roughly 93% seen once. This TCR came from a man aged 18 to 30 in good health. Some clones in this sample may be carry-over from other donors' samples. The chain is built from TRBV7-2 and TRBJ2-7; possibly TRBD2 for D (6 bases). Source material: naive CD4+ T cells from PBMCs. Subset here: CD45RA+ positively selected. CDR3 coding DNA: TGTGCCAGCAGCTTAGCCTCTAGCGTTAGCTCCTACGAGCAGTACTTC. This translates into CASSLASSVSSYEQYF. Supplemented by reference TRBV7-2 and TRBJ2-7, the full variable domain reads GAGVSQSPSNKVTEKGKDVELRCDPISGHTALYWYRQSLGQGLEFLIYFQGNSAPDKSGLPSDRFSAERTGGSVSTLTIQRTQQEDSAVYLCASSLASSVSSYEQYFGPGTRLTVT.